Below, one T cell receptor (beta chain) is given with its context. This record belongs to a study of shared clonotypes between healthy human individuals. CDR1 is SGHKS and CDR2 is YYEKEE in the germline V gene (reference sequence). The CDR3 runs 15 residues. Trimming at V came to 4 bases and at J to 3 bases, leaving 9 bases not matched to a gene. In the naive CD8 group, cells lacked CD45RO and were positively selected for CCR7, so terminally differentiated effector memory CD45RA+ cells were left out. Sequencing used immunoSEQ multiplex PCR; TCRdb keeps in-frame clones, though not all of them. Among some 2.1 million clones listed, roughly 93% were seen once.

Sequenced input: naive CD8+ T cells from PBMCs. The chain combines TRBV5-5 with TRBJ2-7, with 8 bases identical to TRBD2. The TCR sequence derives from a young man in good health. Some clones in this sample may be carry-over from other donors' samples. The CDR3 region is CASSRRTSTIYEQYF. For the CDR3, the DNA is TGTGCCAGCAGCCGGCGGACTAGCACTATCTACGAGCAGTACTTC.